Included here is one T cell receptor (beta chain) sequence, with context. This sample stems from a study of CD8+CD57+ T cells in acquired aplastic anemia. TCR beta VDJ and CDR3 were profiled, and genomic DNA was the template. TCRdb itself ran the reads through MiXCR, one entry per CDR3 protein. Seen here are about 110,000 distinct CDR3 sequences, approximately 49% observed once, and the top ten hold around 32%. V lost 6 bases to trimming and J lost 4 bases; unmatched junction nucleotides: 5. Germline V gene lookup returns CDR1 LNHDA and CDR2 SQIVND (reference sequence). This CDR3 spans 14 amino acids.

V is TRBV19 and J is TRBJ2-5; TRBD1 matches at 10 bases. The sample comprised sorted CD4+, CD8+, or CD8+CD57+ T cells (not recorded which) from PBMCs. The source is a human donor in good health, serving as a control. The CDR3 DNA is TGTGCCAGTAGGACAGGGGGCTCGGTAGAGACCCAGTACTTC. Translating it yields CASRTGGSVETQYF.